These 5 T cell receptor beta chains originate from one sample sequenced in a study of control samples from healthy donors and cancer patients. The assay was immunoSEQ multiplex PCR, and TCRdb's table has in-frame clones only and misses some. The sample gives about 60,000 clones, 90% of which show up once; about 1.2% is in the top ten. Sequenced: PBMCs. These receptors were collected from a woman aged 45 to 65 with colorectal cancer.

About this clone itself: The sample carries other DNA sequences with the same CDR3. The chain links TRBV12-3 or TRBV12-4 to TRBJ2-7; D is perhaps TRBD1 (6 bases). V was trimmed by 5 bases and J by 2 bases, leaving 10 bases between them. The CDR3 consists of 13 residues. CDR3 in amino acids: CASSRGTAYEQYF. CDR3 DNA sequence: TGTGCCAGCAGTAGGGGGACGGCCTACGAGCAGTACTTC.

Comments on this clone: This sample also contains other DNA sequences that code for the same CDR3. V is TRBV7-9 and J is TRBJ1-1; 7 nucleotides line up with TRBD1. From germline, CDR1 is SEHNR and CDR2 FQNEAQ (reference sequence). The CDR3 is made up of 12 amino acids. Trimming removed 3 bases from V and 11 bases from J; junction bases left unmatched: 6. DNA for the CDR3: TGTGCCAGCAGCTTCGACAGGGAGAGGGCTTTCTTT. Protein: CASSFDRERAFF.

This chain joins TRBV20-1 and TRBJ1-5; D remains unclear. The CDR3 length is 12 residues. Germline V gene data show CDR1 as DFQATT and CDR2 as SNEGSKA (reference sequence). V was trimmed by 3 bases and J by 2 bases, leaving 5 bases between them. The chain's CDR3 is CSASTRNQPQHF. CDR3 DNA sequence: TGCAGTGCTAGTACTCGCAATCAGCCCCAGCATTTT.

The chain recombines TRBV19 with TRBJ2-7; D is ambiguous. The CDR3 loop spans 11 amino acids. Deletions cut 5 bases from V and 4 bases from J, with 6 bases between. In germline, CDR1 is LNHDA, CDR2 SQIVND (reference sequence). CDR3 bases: TGTGCCAGTAGTTCAGAGTACGAGCAGTACTTC. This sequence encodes CASSSEYEQYF.

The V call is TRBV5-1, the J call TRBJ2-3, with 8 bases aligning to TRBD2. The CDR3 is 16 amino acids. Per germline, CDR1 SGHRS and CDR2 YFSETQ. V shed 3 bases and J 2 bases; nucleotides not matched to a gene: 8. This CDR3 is CASSSLAGGYTDTQYF. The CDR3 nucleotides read TGCGCCAGCAGCTCCCTCGCGGGGGGCTACACAGATACGCAGTATTTT.